These 11 T cell receptor beta chains share one sample of origin, sequenced in a study of human T cells and chemical hapten exposure. Separate cDNA molecules received unique molecular identifiers, which the library attached to them. TCRdb passed the reads through MiXCR, listing each CDR3 protein once. The repertoire includes about 120,000 distinct CDR3 sequences, about 7.7% of them detected once, and more than 1.3% sits in the top ten. Whole blood, unfractionated, served as the material for total RNA extraction. The sequenced material came from whole blood. These TCRs come from a human donor in good health. Some clones in this sample may be carry-over from other donors' samples.

The J gene is TRBJ2-5, the V gene TRBV5-8, with 8 bases identical to TRBD2. Germline V gives CDR1 SGHTS, CDR2 YDEGEE. Trimming removed 4 bases from V and 5 bases from J; junction bases left unmatched: 13. The CDR3 extends over 16 amino acids. The CDR3 sequence is CASSLGREAGGETQYF. The CDR3 DNA reads as TGTGCCAGCAGCCTCGGGAGGGAGGCAGGAGGGGAGACCCAGTACTTC.

A few counts support this clonotype. The chain carries TRBV29-1 and TRBJ1-5; 9 nucleotides match TRBD1. CDR1 and CDR2 (germline): SQVTM, ANQGSEA. The CDR3 contains 12 residues. Unmatched junction bases numbered 2, after V lost 6 bases and J lost 5 bases. CDR3 in DNA: TGCAGCGTGGGGGACAGGGATCAGCCCCAGCATTTT. This translates into CSVGDRDQPQHF.

In this sample, this clonotype turned up a few times. In DNA, the CDR3 is TGCAGCGTTGCGCGGGACAGGGCCTACAATGAGCAGTTCTTC. The encoded protein is CSVARDRAYNEQFF. The chain links TRBV29-1 to TRBJ2-1; 9 positions agree with TRBD1. Germline V CDR1 and CDR2: SQVTM, ANQGSEA. This CDR3 is built from 14 residues. Germline trimming cut 4 bases from V and 2 bases from J; bases unmatched to any gene: 3.

In this sample, this clonotype turned up many times. V usage is TRBV5-1 and J usage is TRBJ2-3; D gene uncertain. Trimming shortened V by 3 bases and J by 6 bases, and 14 bases separated the two germline ends. CDR3 length equals 14 residues. Germline-derived CDR1 and CDR2 are SGHRS and YFSETQ. CDR3 DNA: TGCGCCAGCAGCTGGGCCCCCGGAGATGATACGCAGTATTTT. Its translation: CASSWAPGDDTQYF. Filled out from reference TRBV5-1 and TRBJ2-3, the complete variable domain reads KAGVTQTPRYLIKTRGQQVTLSCSPISGHRSVSWYQQTPGQGLQFLFEYFSETQRNKGNFPGRFSGRQFSNSRSEMNVSTLELGDSALYLCASSWAPGDDTQYFGPGTRLTVL.

This clonotype was counted many times. The rearrangement links TRBV9 to TRBJ2-3; perhaps TRBD1 as D (6 bases). V lost 3 bases and J lost 11, with 16 bases in between. The CDR3 is made up of 13 amino acids. Germline CDR1 reads SGDLS; CDR2 reads YYNGEE. CDR3 DNA sequence: TGTGCCAGCAGCGAGGTTAACAGGGCTCGGCAGTATTTT. This encodes CASSEVNRARQYF.

V gene TRBV4-2 combines with J gene TRBJ1-5; possible D gene TRBD1, 5 bases. The V gene's germline CDR1 is LGHNA and CDR2 YNFKEQ. The germline V and J ends were trimmed by 4 bases and 8 bases, with 15 bases remaining between them. The CDR3 contains 14 residues. As DNA, the CDR3 is TGTGCCAGCAGCCTACAGAGGGGTTCGGAGCCCCAGCATTTT. Its protein is CASSLQRGSEPQHF.

This clonotype was seen only a few times. The CDR3 sequence: CASSLALGAYEQYF. The CDR3 nucleotides are TGTGCCAGCAGCTTAGCATTGGGAGCCTACGAGCAGTACTTC. The chain joins TRBV7-6 to TRBJ2-7, with D maybe TRBD2 (5 bases). The germline CDR1 and CDR2 sequences are SGHVS and FNYEAQ. The V gene lost 0 bases and the J gene lost 2 bases, with 8 bases spanning the gap. The CDR3 contains 14 residues.

With regard to this clonotype: Being one base from a much bigger clone, this may be a read error. This chain links TRBV10-3 with TRBJ1-1; D unclear. The CDR3 length is 14 residues. Germline CDR1 and CDR2: ENHRY and SYGVKD. Trimming took off 10 bases at V and 7 bases at J, with 22 bases between the two ends. The CDR3 nucleotides read TGTGCCACCGACACCGGGCCCGGATACAATGAAGCTTTCTTT. Amino acids: CATDTGPGYNEAFF.

This clonotype was observed many times. This rearrangement joins TRBV20-1 to TRBJ1-1, with TRBD1 identical over 10 bases. The CDR3 consists of 14 residues. Germline trimming cut 7 bases from V and 5 bases from J; bases unmatched to any gene: 10. CDR1 is DFQATT and CDR2 is SNEGSKA in the germline V gene (reference sequence). The CDR3 is CSGRQGAEATEAFF. CDR3 DNA sequence: TGCAGTGGGAGACAGGGGGCGGAGGCGACTGAAGCTTTCTTT.

This clonotype was counted between two and nine times. The chain employs TRBV5-4 and TRBJ2-3; 8 positions match TRBD2. The CDR3 totals 15 residues. With 3 bases clipped from V and 3 bases from J, the junction kept 6 bases outside the gene matches. Germline CDR1 is SGHNT and CDR2 is YYREEE (reference sequence). CDR3 in amino acids: CASSSGIAGTDTQYF. CDR3 nucleotide sequence: TGTGCCAGCAGCTCCGGGATAGCGGGAACAGATACGCAGTATTTT.

This clonotype was picked up many times. The chain couples TRBV28 to TRBJ1-3; tentative D call: TRBD1 (6 bases). The CDR3 runs to 16 residues. Germline loops: CDR1 MDHEN, CDR2 SYDVKM. The V end lost 6 bases, the J end lost 0 bases, and 15 bases lay between the germline ends. CDR3: CASSVPGTPSGNTIYF. The CDR3 region has the DNA TGTGCCAGCAGCGTACCCGGGACACCCTCTGGAAACACCATATATTTT. The full variable domain, with the rest looked up from reference TRBV28 and TRBJ1-3, is DVKVTQSSRYLVKRTGEKVFLECVQDMDHENMFWYRQDPGLGLRLIYFSYDVKMKEKGDIPEGYSVSREKKERFSLILESASTNQTSMYLCASSVPGTPSGNTIYFGEGSWLTVV.